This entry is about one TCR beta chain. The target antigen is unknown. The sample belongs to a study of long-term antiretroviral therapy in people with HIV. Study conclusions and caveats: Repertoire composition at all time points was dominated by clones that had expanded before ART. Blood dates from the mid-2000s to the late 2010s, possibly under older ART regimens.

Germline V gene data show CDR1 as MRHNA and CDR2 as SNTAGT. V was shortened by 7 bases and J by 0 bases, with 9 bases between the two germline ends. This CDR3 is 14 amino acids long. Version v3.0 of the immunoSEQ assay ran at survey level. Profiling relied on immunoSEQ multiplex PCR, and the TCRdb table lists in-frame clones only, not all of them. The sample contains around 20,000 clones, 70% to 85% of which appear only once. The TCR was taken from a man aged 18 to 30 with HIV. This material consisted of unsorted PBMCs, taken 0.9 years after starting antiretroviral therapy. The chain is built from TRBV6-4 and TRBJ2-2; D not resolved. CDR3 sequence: CASMVQANTGELFF. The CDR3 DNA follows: TGTGCCAGCATGGTCCAAGCGAACACCGGGGAGCTGTTTTTT.